The entry below describes one TCR beta chain. The data were obtained in a study of radiotherapy plus CTLA-4 blockade in lung cancer. Study at large: Of the patients, under 20% showed objective responses and approximately 34% attained disease control.

TCRdb's copy holds only in-frame clones and misses some; the assay was immunoSEQ multiplex PCR. This table has about 85,000 clones, 70% to 90% appearing once. Per the germline V gene, CDR1 is SGHNT and CDR2 is YENEEA. The V end was cut by 5 bases, the J end by 2 bases, with 14 bases between. The CDR3 is 15 amino acids. The chain recombines TRBV11-3 with TRBJ2-3; perhaps TRBD1 as D (6 bases). Sequenced material: peripheral blood, taken from a patient treated with radiotherapy plus ipilimumab. The sequence was collected from a human donor with non-small cell lung cancer who had a partial response to radiotherapy plus ipilimumab. The CDR3 protein is CASSPGTRYTDTQYF. The CDR3 bases are TGTGCCAGCAGCCCGGGGACACGGTACACAGATACGCAGTATTTT.